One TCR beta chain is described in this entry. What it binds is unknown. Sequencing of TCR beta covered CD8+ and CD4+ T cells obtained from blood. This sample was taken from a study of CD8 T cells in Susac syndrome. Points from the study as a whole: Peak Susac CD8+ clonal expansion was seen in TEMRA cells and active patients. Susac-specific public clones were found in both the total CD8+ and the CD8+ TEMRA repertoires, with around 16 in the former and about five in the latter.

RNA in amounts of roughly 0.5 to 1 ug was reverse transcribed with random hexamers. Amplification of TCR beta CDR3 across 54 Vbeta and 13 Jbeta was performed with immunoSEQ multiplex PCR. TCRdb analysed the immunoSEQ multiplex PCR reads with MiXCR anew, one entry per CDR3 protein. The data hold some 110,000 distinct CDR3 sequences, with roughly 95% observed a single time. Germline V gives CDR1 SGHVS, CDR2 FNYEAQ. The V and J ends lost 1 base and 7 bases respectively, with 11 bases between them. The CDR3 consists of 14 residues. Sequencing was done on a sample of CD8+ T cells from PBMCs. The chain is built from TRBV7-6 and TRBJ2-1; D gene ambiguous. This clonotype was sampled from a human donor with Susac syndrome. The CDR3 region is CASSLGPAKNEQFF. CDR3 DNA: TGTGCCAGCAGCTTAGGTCCAGCAAAGAATGAGCAGTTCTTC.